What follows are 27 T cell receptor beta chains derived from one specimen sequenced in a study of OX40 agonist ivuxolimab in advanced cancers. Here immunoSEQ multiplex PCR was the method, and the copy in TCRdb shows in-frame clones only, minus some. The sample consists of 70,000 to 95,000 clones, around nine tenths of them appearing once. The sample was CD4+ or CD8+ T cells sorted from blood, taken in a trial of the OX40 agonist ivuxolimab. These receptors all come from an adult with an advanced solid tumor such as melanoma, head and neck, liver or kidney cancer.

The rearrangement joins TRBV2 to TRBJ2-7; 8 bases map to TRBD1. Germline trimming cut 6 bases from V and 5 bases from J; bases unmatched to any gene: 6. The germline V gene encodes CDR1 SNHLY and CDR2 FYNNEI. This CDR3 is 13 amino acids long. CDR3 coding DNA: TGTGCCAGCAGGGCAGGGGGCTTCCACGAGCAGTACTTC. This gives the protein CASRAGGFHEQYF.

The V call is TRBV6-5, the J call TRBJ2-3, with 11 bases matching TRBD2. Trimming at V came to 4 bases and at J to 3 bases, leaving 6 bases not matched to a gene. Germline V lookup: CDR1 MNHEY, CDR2 SVGAGI. This CDR3 spans 16 amino acids. CDR3 sequence (DNA): TGTGCCAGCAGTTTAACACTAGCGGGGGTAACAGATACGCAGTATTTT. Residues: CASSLTLAGVTDTQYF.

This sequence joins TRBV5-4 and TRBJ2-1, with 11 bases fitting TRBD2. After removal of 1 base from V and 6 bases from J, the junction contained 9 bases not matched to a gene. The length of the CDR3 is 17 residues. Germline lookup yields CDR1 SGHNT and CDR2 YYREEE (reference sequence). CDR3 residues: CASSLPTSGMGLNEQFF. In DNA form, the CDR3 reads TGTGCCAGCAGCTTGCCGACTAGCGGGATGGGCCTCAATGAGCAGTTCTTC.

The chain employs TRBV25-1 and TRBJ2-1, with D perhaps matching TRBD1 (6 bases). This CDR3 is built from 13 residues. Trimming shortened V by 7 bases and J by 8 bases, and 15 bases separated the two germline ends. Per germline, CDR1 MGHDK and CDR2 SYGVNS. This CDR3 is CASTRPQGHEQFF. The DNA of the CDR3 is TGTGCCAGCACACGTCCTCAGGGGCATGAGCAGTTCTTC.

This clone was seen once. The V call is TRBV7-9, the J call TRBJ2-1; D unclear. Germline assignment: CDR1 SEHNR and CDR2 FQNEAQ (reference sequence). The V and J ends lost 5 bases and 2 bases respectively, with 10 bases between them. This CDR3 region has 14 residues. The CDR3 loop is CASSPNGAYNEQFF. In DNA form, the CDR3 reads TGTGCCAGCAGCCCCAATGGGGCCTACAATGAGCAGTTCTTC. Combining the CDR3 with reference TRBV7-9 and TRBJ2-1 gives the whole variable domain DTGVSQNPRHKITKRGQNVTFRCDPISEHNRLYWYRQTLGQGPEFLTYFQNEAQLEKSRLLSDRFSAERPKGSFSTLEIQRTEQGDSAMYLCASSPNGAYNEQFFGPGTRLTVL.

Remarks on this clone: Other DNA variants within this sample encode the same CDR3. The CDR3 is CASSSRDGTYEQYF. Here the CDR3 DNA reads TGTGCCAGCTCGTCCCGGGACGGAACCTACGAGCAGTACTTC. The chain has TRBV18 and TRBJ2-7; possibly TRBD1 or TRBD2 for D (5 bases each). Germline V gene data show CDR1 as KGHSH and CDR2 as LQKENI. CDR3 length equals 14 residues. V was pared by 6 bases and J by 2 bases, with 14 bases between.

The chain joins TRBV5-4 to TRBJ2-1; TRBD1 or TRBD2 may be the D gene (6 bases each). The V gene lost 6 bases and the J gene lost 9 bases, with 16 bases spanning the gap. The CDR3 has 13 residues. The V gene's germline CDR1 is SGHNT and CDR2 YYREEE (reference sequence). CDR3: CASMRGVGGEQFF. CDR3 DNA: TGTGCCAGCATGCGGGGCGTAGGGGGTGAGCAGTTCTTC.

The chain uses TRBV10-3 and TRBJ2-3; 7 bases map to TRBD1. Germline CDR1 ENHRY, CDR2 SYGVKD. CDR3 length: 18 amino acids. The ends lost 3 bases at V and 2 bases at J; junction bases unmatched: 14. CDR3 in amino acids: CAISDWDSRRTTTDTQYF. The CDR3 nucleotides are TGTGCCATCAGTGATTGGGACAGCCGGCGGACCACCACAGATACGCAGTATTTT.

This sequence joins TRBV27 and TRBJ2-1; the match to TRBD2 covers 14 bases. Germline assignment: CDR1 MNHEY and CDR2 SMNVEV (reference sequence). Trimming at V came to 1 base and at J to 8 bases, leaving 7 bases not matched to a gene. This CDR3 region has 17 residues. As DNA, the CDR3 is TGTGCCAGCAGTTTATTTACCGGGACTAGCGGGAGTGATGAGCAGTTCTTC. Protein: CASSLFTGTSGSDEQFF.

This sequence joins TRBV5-4 and TRBJ2-7; maybe TRBD1 (5 bases). V lost 4 bases, J lost 1 base, and 12 bases lay in between. Germline CDR1 reads SGHNT; CDR2 reads YYREEE (reference sequence). CDR3 length: 14 amino acids. The CDR3 coding sequence is TGTGCCAGCAGCACGCGACAGCTATCCTACGAGCAGTACTTC. It translates to CASSTRQLSYEQYF.

The chain uses TRBV7-9 and TRBJ2-1; 12 nucleotides match TRBD2. The CDR3 runs to 13 residues. The J segment lost 7 bases and the V segment lost 6 bases, leaving 1 base of the junction unmatched. Looked up from germline, CDR1 is SEHNR and CDR2 is FQNEAQ (reference sequence). Here the CDR3 reads CASRLAGGNEQFF. The CDR3 nucleotides read TGTGCCAGCAGACTAGCGGGAGGAAATGAGCAGTTCTTC.

As for this clone: Other nucleotide sequences from this sample produce the same CDR3. The chain couples TRBV18 to TRBJ2-7, with D possibly called TRBD1 or TRBD2 (5 bases each). Germline CDR1 is KGHSH and CDR2 is LQKENI. The CDR3 is made up of 14 amino acids. Deletions cut 5 bases from V and 2 bases from J, with 13 bases between. CDR3 loop: CASSSRDGTYEQYF. The DNA of the CDR3 is TGTGCCAGCTCATCTCGGGACGGGACCTACGAGCAGTACTTC. Full variable domain (missing parts from reference TRBV18 and TRBJ2-7): NAGVMQNPRHLVRRRGQEARLRCSPMKGHSHVYWYRQLPEEGLKFMVYLQKENIIDESGMPKERFSAEFPKEGPSILRIQQVVRGDSAAYFCASSSRDGTYEQYFGPGTRLTVT.

The chain is built from TRBV6-5 and TRBJ1-2; D gene unclear. CDR1 MNHEY and CDR2 SVGAGI come from the germline V gene. CDR3 size: 11 residues. Deletions cut 8 bases from V and 5 bases from J, with 9 bases between. The CDR3 DNA is TGTGCCAGCCAGCGAGCGTATGGCTACACCTTC. Translation gives CASQRAYGYTF.

The genes are TRBV6-1 and TRBJ2-5; no clear D gene. With 7 bases removed from V and 4 bases from J, the gap between germline ends came to 13 bases. This CDR3 contains 13 residues. Germline CDR1 and CDR2: MNHNS and SASEGT. CDR3 region: CASTGSIVETQYF. The CDR3 DNA follows: TGTGCCAGCACTGGTAGCATTGTAGAGACCCAGTACTTC.

This chain links TRBV27 with TRBJ2-1; no clear D gene. V gave up 3 bases and J gave up 7 bases, with 7 bases separating them. This CDR3 has 12 residues. CDR1 and CDR2 from the germline V gene are MNHEY and SMNVEV (reference sequence). DNA for the CDR3: TGTGCCAGCAGTTTCAATTGGAATGAGCAGTTCTTC. Translated: CASSFNWNEQFF.

This clone was observed a handful of times. This rearrangement joins TRBV4-2 to TRBJ1-5, with unresolved D. The CDR3 length is 15 residues. V dropped 0 bases and J dropped 4 bases, with 10 bases sitting between them. Germline CDR1 reads LGHNA; CDR2 reads YNFKEQ. In nucleotides, the CDR3 is TGTGCCAGCAGCCAAGATTGGGAAGGGAATCAGCCCCAGCATTTT. Translated, it gives CASSQDWEGNQPQHF.

The rearrangement joins TRBV7-9 to TRBJ2-1, with 8 bases that match TRBD1. The length of the CDR3 is 19 residues. Trimming took 1 base from V and 1 from J; bases not matched to a gene: 12. The germline gives CDR1 SEHNR, CDR2 FQNEAQ (reference sequence). CDR3 DNA: TGTGCCAGCAGCTTAGGCAGGGGGCGAATATTCAGGTCCTACAATGAGCAGTTCTTC. Translation: CASSLGRGRIFRSYNEQFF.

This chain uses TRBV18 with TRBJ2-7; D gene uncertain. Germline V lookup: CDR1 KGHSH, CDR2 LQKENI. The CDR3 extends over 14 amino acids. Trimming shortened V by 3 bases and J by 4 bases, and 13 bases separated the two germline ends. Here the CDR3 DNA reads TGTGCCAGCTCACCCGGTCAGGCCCTTTACGAGCAGTACTTC. Translating it yields CASSPGQALYEQYF.

This chain joins TRBV6-5 and TRBJ2-7; D remains unclear. V lost 8 bases and J lost 0, with 8 bases in between. Germline V gene lookup returns CDR1 MNHEY and CDR2 SVGAGI. This CDR3 is 12 amino acids long. For the CDR3, the DNA is TGTGCCAGCCGAGGCAGCTCCTACGAGCAGTACTTC. It is translated as CASRGSSYEQYF.

The chain uses TRBV7-2 and TRBJ2-2, with TRBD2 identical over 9 bases. V gave up 1 base and J gave up 4 bases; unmatched junction bases: 4. This CDR3 region has 16 residues. Germline assignment: CDR1 SGHTA and CDR2 FQGNSA. The CDR3 nucleotides are TGTGCCAGCAGCTTAGATAGCGGGAGAAGCACCGGGGAGCTGTTTTTT. Translating it yields CASSLDSGRSTGELFF. The full variable domain, with the rest looked up from reference TRBV7-2 and TRBJ2-2, is GAGVSQSPSNKVTEKGKDVELRCDPISGHTALYWYRQSLGQGLEFLIYFQGNSAPDKSGLPSDRFSAERTGGSVSTLTIQRTQQEDSAVYLCASSLDSGRSTGELFFGEGSRLTVL.

The chain links TRBV11-2 to TRBJ2-7, with 7 bases that match TRBD2. Per germline, CDR1 SGHAT and CDR2 FQNNGV. The CDR3 loop spans 15 amino acids. The V and J ends lost 5 bases and 2 bases, in that order; junction bases with no gene match: 9. DNA for the CDR3: TGTGCCAGCAGCCCCCAAGGGAGGGGAGCCTACGAGCAGTACTTC. Translating it yields CASSPQGRGAYEQYF.

The chain couples TRBV5-5 to TRBJ2-6; the D is unclear. CDR1 is SGHKS and CDR2 is YYEKEE in the germline V gene (reference sequence). There are 14 residues in the CDR3. V was cut by 7 bases and J by 5 bases, with 13 bases left in between. The CDR3 reads CASHAQSRANVLTF. For the CDR3, the DNA is TGTGCCAGCCACGCACAAAGTCGGGCCAACGTCCTGACTTTC.

This sequence joins TRBV2 and TRBJ1-2, with unresolved D. The CDR3 has 11 amino acids. Germline V CDR1 and CDR2: SNHLY, FYNNEI. Deletions cut 4 bases from V and 7 bases from J, with 7 bases between. The CDR3 is CASSVKGGYTF. DNA for the CDR3: TGTGCCAGCAGTGTGAAGGGTGGCTACACCTTC.

The chain combines TRBV5-5 with TRBJ1-2; 9 nucleotides line up with TRBD1. This CDR3 has 14 amino acids. The V gene's germline CDR1 is SGHKS and CDR2 YYEKEE (reference sequence). V lost 2 bases and J lost 7; bases outside the gene matches: 6. This CDR3 reads CASSLRDREAGYTF. The CDR3 region has the DNA TGTGCCAGCAGCTTACGGGACAGGGAGGCTGGCTACACCTTC.

This clone came up a few times. This chain uses TRBV6-5 with TRBJ1-1, with D possibly TRBD1 on 5 matching bases. The CDR3 loop spans 14 amino acids. V was cut by 3 bases and J by 1 base, with 9 bases left in between. Germline V gene sequence: CDR1 MNHEY, CDR2 SVGAGI. The CDR3 DNA follows: TGTGCCAGCAGTTATTGGGGGGAGAACACTGAAGCTTTCTTT. It encodes CASSYWGENTEAFF.

The chain has TRBV28 and TRBJ2-7; no clear D gene. With 2 bases removed from V and 4 bases from J, the gap between germline ends came to 6 bases. The CDR3 runs 12 residues. CDR1 MDHEN and CDR2 SYDVKM come from the germline V gene. The CDR3 nucleotides read TGTGCCAGCAGTTTACCCGTATACGAGCAGTACTTC. Its protein product is CASSLPVYEQYF.

This clone was detected only once. This chain links TRBV7-3 with TRBJ2-1; 8 bases map to TRBD2. The CDR3 length is 16 residues. The germline V gene has CDR1 SGHTA and CDR2 FQGTGA. Trimming cost V 2 bases and J 4 bases; bases outside gene matches: 7. The CDR3 region has the DNA TGTGCCAGCAGCTTATTGGCGGGAGGAAGTTACAATGAGCAGTTCTTC. This gives the protein CASSLLAGGSYNEQFF. Full variable domain (rest looked up from reference TRBV7-3 and TRBJ2-1): GAGVSQTPSNKVTEKGKYVELRCDPISGHTALYWYRQSLGQGPEFLIYFQGTGAADDSGLPNDRFFAVRPEGSVSTLKIQRTERGDSAVYLCASSLLAGGSYNEQFFGPGTRLTVL.